These T cell receptor beta chains were read from a single sample in a study of T cells in localized non-small cell lung cancer. Only in-frame clones appear in the TCRdb table, and some are missing; sequencing was by immunoSEQ multiplex PCR. The sample yields approximately 100,000 clones, approximately 91% seen once. Sequences were derived from PBMCs, sampled before any cancer treatment. These TCRs come from a woman aged 35 to 70 with stage II squamous cell lung carcinoma. Each CDR3 is given without its conserved first and last residue. Size values are once, few and many counts, or a class for expanded clones, and some rows have none.

size: .
length: 17
J: TRBJ2-7
V: TRBV21-1
CDR3: ASSMWPNRDRQYSYEQY

size: .
length: 12
J: TRBJ1-6
V: TRBV5-1
CDR3: ASRGGEMNSPLH

size: .
length: 12
J: TRBJ1-2
V: TRBV5-4
CDR3: ATEMRTGSRGYT

size: .
length: 12
J: TRBJ2-7
V: TRBV30
CDR3: AWSVGGVSYEQY

size: .
length: 14
J: TRBJ2-1
V: TRBV6-1
CDR3: ASSELAGGPTHEQF

size: .
length: 16
J: TRBJ1-1
V: TRBV12-5
CDR3: ASATKTDRALRNTEAF

size: .
length: 12
J: TRBJ2-2
V: TRBV14
CDR3: ASSQDLGTGELF

size: .
length: 16
J: TRBJ2-4
V: TRBV13
CDR3: ASSFPSGGADPKNIQY

size: .
length: 11
J: TRBJ1-1
V: TRBV11-2
CDR3: ASSLVQTAEAF

size: .
length: 14
J: TRBJ2-1
V: TRBV19
CDR3: ASSLMTSGRGNEQF

size: .
length: 12
J: TRBJ1-2
V: TRBV6-6
CDR3: ASSYSPGIYGYT

size: once
length: 13
J: TRBJ2-3
V: TRBV4-2
CDR3: ASSQEKVGPDTQY

size: .
length: 12
J: TRBJ2-2
V: TRBV11-2
CDR3: ASSSIQGTGELF

size: .
length: 9
J: TRBJ1-1
V: TRBV7-9
CDR3: ASSSGVVAF

size: .
length: 12
J: TRBJ1-1
V: TRBV6-5
CDR3: ASSRTGLITEAF

size: once
length: 12
J: TRBJ2-1
V: TRBV7-9
CDR3: ASSLGLPGHEQF

size: .
length: 11
J: TRBJ1-5
V: TRBV6-5
CDR3: ASKQGTNQPQH

size: .
length: 12
J: TRBJ2-1
V: TRBV27
CDR3: ASSFGPAYNEQF

size: once
length: 13
J: TRBJ2-2
V: TRBV5-4
CDR3: ASSFLAGAPGELF

size: .
length: 13
J: TRBJ2-7
V: TRBV6-5
CDR3: ASSYDGGASYEQY

size: .
length: 11
J: TRBJ1-4
V: TRBV6-1
CDR3: ASTGNWNEKLF

size: once
length: 11
J: TRBJ2-1
V: TRBV5-4
CDR3: ASSPTSYNEQF

size: .
length: 17
J: TRBJ2-1
V: TRBV5-8
CDR3: ASSTWTSGRGNSYNEQF

size: .
length: 12
J: TRBJ2-7
V: TRBV7-2
CDR3: ASSLAPWGYEQY

size: .
length: 12
J: TRBJ1-4
V: TRBV5-1
CDR3: ASSFSGGDEKLF

size: .
length: 11
J: TRBJ2-1
V: TRBV7-6
CDR3: ASSLARDGEQF

size: .
length: 13
J: TRBJ2-5
V: TRBV7-2
CDR3: ASSEGLAGQETQY

size: .
length: 10
J: TRBJ1-1
V: TRBV30
CDR3: AWRGGGTEAF

size: .
length: 12
J: TRBJ2-5
V: TRBV5-1
CDR3: ASSLGGTQETQY

size: .
length: 10
J: TRBJ2-3
V: TRBV2
CDR3: ASQLGRATQY

size: .
length: 14
J: TRBJ2-5
V: TRBV2
CDR3: ASSDGTGGGGETQY

size: few
length: 11
J: TRBJ1-1
V: TRBV29-1
CDR3: SVRTGRTTEAF

size: .
length: 12
J: TRBJ1-2
V: TRBV5-1
CDR3: ASSNGQDGKGYT

size: .
length: 11
J: TRBJ2-7
V: TRBV6-1
CDR3: ASSEGRVGEQY

size: .
length: 13
J: TRBJ2-1
V: TRBV5-8
CDR3: ASMFRMSSYNEQF

size: .
length: 12
J: TRBJ1-3
V: TRBV5-1
CDR3: ASSSPGSGNTIY

size: .
length: 13
J: TRBJ1-5
V: TRBV19
CDR3: ASSRGQGAGQPQH

size: .
length: 13
J: TRBJ2-3
V: TRBV2
CDR3: ASSVAGGVSDTQY

size: .
length: 11
J: TRBJ2-5
V: TRBV5-1
CDR3: ASSLVGKETQY

size: .
length: 14
J: TRBJ2-3
V: TRBV5-1
CDR3: ASSLVGGTATDTQY

size: once
length: 13
J: TRBJ1-2
V: TRBV6-1
CDR3: ASAPGQGGPSGYT

size: .
length: 11
J: TRBJ2-1
V: TRBV6-1
CDR3: ASSGASFSEQF

size: .
length: 12
J: TRBJ2-2
V: TRBV5-1
CDR3: ASCKPPNTGELF

size: .
length: 12
J: TRBJ2-7
V: TRBV6-1
CDR3: ASLKLGSSYEQY

size: once
length: 17
J: TRBJ2-1
V: TRBV2
CDR3: ASSEGLAGGGASYNEQF

size: few
length: 11
J: TRBJ1-1
V: TRBV9
CDR3: ASSPSSGTEAF

size: once
length: 12
J: TRBJ2-7
V: TRBV6-5
CDR3: ASRTPGQRYEQY

size: .
length: 14
J: TRBJ2-2
V: TRBV7-8
CDR3: ASTPVSAGNTGELF

size: .
length: 9
J: TRBJ2-5
V: TRBV27
CDR3: ASSSKETQY

size: .
length: 11
J: TRBJ1-4
V: TRBV5-1
CDR3: ASSLGPNEKLF

size: .
length: 8
J: TRBJ1-1
V: TRBV6-1
CDR3: ATREGEAF

size: .
length: 12
J: TRBJ1-3
V: TRBV6-5
CDR3: ASSYRGAGNTIY

size: .
length: 13
J: TRBJ2-5
V: TRBV6-1
CDR3: ASSPRTSGGETQY

size: .
length: 12
J: TRBJ2-1
V: TRBV4-1
CDR3: ASSQGQINNEQF

size: .
length: 13
J: TRBJ1-5
V: TRBV19
CDR3: ASSIGWAGDQPQH

size: once
length: 12
J: TRBJ2-7
V: TRBV5-1
CDR3: ASSPGGGTYEQY

size: .
length: 12
J: TRBJ1-5
V: TRBV2
CDR3: ASSEVQFGQPQH